Shown below are 21 T cell receptor beta chains from a single sample sequenced in a study of blood T cell repertoires in COVID-19. TCRdb keeps only in-frame clones here, not all; method: immunoSEQ multiplex PCR. Among 250,000 to 350,000 clones listed, roughly 88% were seen once. The sequencing input was peripheral blood. The receptors stem from a human donor with COVID-19, enrolled during active disease. The donor label of this sample is uncertain.

V is TRBV2 and J is TRBJ2-7; 9 bases map to TRBD1. Germline CDR1 SNHLY, CDR2 FYNNEI. V lost 6 bases, J lost 4 bases, and 10 bases stayed unmatched. The CDR3 loop spans 15 amino acids. The CDR3 loop is CASRATGTGFYEQYF. CDR3 coding DNA: TGTGCCAGCAGGGCCACCGGGACAGGGTTTTACGAGCAGTACTTC.

CDR3 nucleotide sequence: TGTGCCAGCAGTAAGGACAGGGATAGCAATCAGCCCCAGCATTTT. Protein: CASSKDRDSNQPQHF. The genes are TRBV6-5 and TRBJ1-5; TRBD1 aligns across 8 bases. V gave up 5 bases and J gave up 0 bases; unmatched junction bases: 3. The CDR3 is 15 residues long. The germline gives CDR1 MNHEY, CDR2 SVGAGI.

The chain is built from TRBV5-1 and TRBJ2-5; 12 bases line up with TRBD2. With 0 bases clipped from V and 3 bases from J, the junction kept 0 bases outside the gene matches. CDR1 and CDR2 from the germline V gene are SGHRS and YFSETQ. The CDR3 runs to 15 residues. The CDR3 here is CASSLASGREETQYF. CDR3 coding DNA: TGCGCCAGCAGCTTGGCTAGCGGGAGGGAAGAGACCCAGTACTTC.

This chain connects TRBV2 to TRBJ1-1; D is perhaps TRBD1 (5 bases). Trimming stripped 3 bases from V and 1 base from J, with 9 bases between. Germline loops: CDR1 SNHLY, CDR2 FYNNEI. The CDR3 extends over 14 amino acids. CDR3 in DNA: TGTGCCAGCAGTGATCCAGGGCCGAACACTGAAGCTTTCTTT. Translation: CASSDPGPNTEAFF.

The chain carries TRBV10-2 and TRBJ1-2; a possible D gene is TRBD1 (5 bases). Germline V CDR1 and CDR2: WSHSY, SAAADI. This CDR3 region has 15 residues. Between the trimmed V and J ends, which lost 4 bases and 8 bases, there was a span of 20 bases. The CDR3 is CASSANSRDSHGYTF. DNA for the CDR3: TGCGCCAGCAGTGCAAATTCACGAGACAGTCACGGCTACACCTTC.

The chain is built from TRBV19 and TRBJ1-2, with 9 bases that match TRBD1. Germline CDR1 LNHDA, CDR2 SQIVND (reference sequence). V trimming: 8 bases; J trimming: 6 bases; junction bases outside the gene matches: 10. The CDR3 length is 14 residues. This CDR3 reads CASGTRDRAHGYTF. For the CDR3, the DNA is TGTGCCAGTGGGACCCGGGACAGGGCCCATGGCTACACCTTC.

The CDR3, as DNA: TGCGCCAGCAGCCCTAGGGAGGGGGAGCCTCACTATGGCTACACCTTC. It encodes CASSPREGEPHYGYTF. The rearrangement links TRBV4-3 to TRBJ1-2; D is perhaps TRBD1 (6 bases). Germline V gives CDR1 LGHNA, CDR2 YSLEER. V lost 4 bases to trimming and J lost 3 bases, with 18 bases between them. CDR3 length: 16 residues.

V gene TRBV6-5 combines with J gene TRBJ2-5, with 10 bases aligning to TRBD1. Germline CDR1 reads MNHEY; CDR2 reads SVGAGI. The CDR3 loop spans 15 amino acids. Unmatched junction bases numbered 5, after V lost 5 bases and J lost 2 bases. CDR3 in amino acids: CASSRDRGAQETQYF. The DNA for the CDR3 is TGTGCCAGCAGTCGGGACAGGGGAGCACAAGAGACCCAGTACTTC.

The rearrangement uses TRBV29-1 and TRBJ1-1, with TRBD1 matching 10 bases. The CDR3 length is 17 residues. Germline lookup yields CDR1 SQVTM and CDR2 ANQGSEA. Trimming removed 5 bases from V and 4 bases from J; junction bases left unmatched: 16. The CDR3 region has the DNA TGCAGCGTTTACCATCGAGGGACAGGGGCCGTGACCACTGAAGCTTTCTTT. Amino acid sequence: CSVYHRGTGAVTTEAFF.

The genes are TRBV28 and TRBJ2-7; 11 bases are shared with TRBD2. Unmatched junction bases numbered 3, after V lost 6 bases and J lost 2 bases. This CDR3 contains 14 residues. Germline V lookup: CDR1 MDHEN, CDR2 SYDVKM. CDR3 coding DNA: TGTGCCAGCAGCGGGACTAGCGGAGCCTACGAGCAGTACTTC. Encoded protein: CASSGTSGAYEQYF.

A word on this clone: The same CDR3 also results from other DNA sequences found in this sample. V is TRBV19 and J is TRBJ1-2; 7 bases fit TRBD1. CDR1 and CDR2 from the germline V gene are LNHDA and SQIVND (reference sequence). The CDR3 runs 14 residues. After removal of 6 bases from V and 5 bases from J, the junction contained 9 bases not matched to a gene. CDR3: CASSSRQGGYGYTF. The CDR3, as DNA: TGTGCCAGTAGCTCACGACAGGGTGGGTATGGCTACACCTTC.

V is TRBV2 and J is TRBJ1-3; D may be TRBD1 (6 bases). Trimming cost V 7 bases and J 0 bases, with 19 bases left between them. The CDR3 totals 17 residues. Looked up from germline, CDR1 is SNHLY and CDR2 is FYNNEI. In DNA, the CDR3 is TGTGCCAGCATTCTCGAGGTGGGGGCCAGCTCTGGAAACACCATATATTTT. It encodes CASILEVGASSGNTIYF.

The chain employs TRBV7-8 and TRBJ2-1; tentatively, D is TRBD2 (5 bases). The V gene's germline CDR1 is SGHVS and CDR2 FQNEAQ. Trimming stripped 4 bases from V and 2 bases from J, with 15 bases between. CDR3 length: 16 amino acids. Written as DNA, the CDR3 is TGTGCCAGCAGCTCCTTAATCGGAGGAGCCTACAATGAGCAGTTCTTC. It specifies CASSSLIGGAYNEQFF.

This chain links TRBV6-6 with TRBJ2-1, with TRBD2 matching over 9 bases. In germline, CDR1 is MNHNY, CDR2 SVGAGI (reference sequence). CDR3 length equals 15 residues. J gave up 5 bases and V 1 base, and 3 bases lay outside the gene matches. The CDR3 nucleotides are TGTGCCAGCAGTTACTTAGCGGGAGTCCACAATGAGCAGTTCTTC. As protein: CASSYLAGVHNEQFF.

The gene calls are TRBV2 and TRBJ1-2; D is uncertain. CDR1 is SNHLY and CDR2 is FYNNEI in the germline V gene. The V end lost 7 bases, the J end lost 8 bases, and 20 bases lay between the germline ends. The CDR3 runs to 14 residues. In nucleotides, the CDR3 is TGTGCCAGCACCCCCGAGGCTGGCGGTTTAGGCTACACCTTC. Amino acid sequence: CASTPEAGGLGYTF.

The V gene is TRBV30, the J gene TRBJ1-1; possibly TRBD1 for D (5 bases). The germline V and J ends were trimmed by 4 bases and 4 bases, with 16 bases remaining between them. CDR3 length: 14 residues. The V gene's germline CDR1 is GTSNPN and CDR2 SVGIG (reference sequence). The CDR3 sequence is CAWMSQGRGTEAFF. The CDR3 DNA is TGTGCCTGGATGTCCCAGGGAAGAGGCACTGAAGCTTTCTTT. The full variable domain, in which reference TRBV30 and TRBJ1-1 provide the parts outside the CDR3, is SQTIHQWPATLVQPVGSPLSLECTVEGTSNPNLYWYRQAAGRGLQLLFYSVGIGQISSEVPQNLSASRPQDRQFILSSKKLLLSDSGFYLCAWMSQGRGTEAFFGQGTRLTVV.

This chain joins TRBV15 and TRBJ1-5; D unresolved. The CDR3 loop spans 15 amino acids. Trimming left V 0 bases short and J 7 bases short, with 13 bases between. Germline-derived CDR1 and CDR2 are LNHNV and YYDKDF (reference sequence). CDR3 in DNA: TGTGCCACCAGCAGAGATCTGGCCAGATCCCAGCCCCAGCATTTT. This codes for CATSRDLARSQPQHF.

This clone was picked up one time. This chain uses TRBV5-5 with TRBJ1-2, with D unresolved. Germline CDR1 and CDR2: SGHKS and YYEKEE (reference sequence). This CDR3 is built from 13 residues. V gave up 0 bases and J gave up 2 bases, with 5 bases separating them. The CDR3 DNA is TGTGCCAGCAGCTTGGAACAGAACTATGGCTACACCTTC. It codes for CASSLEQNYGYTF.

This clone appeared once. The genes are TRBV28 and TRBJ1-2; a weak D match, TRBD1 (5 bases). The V and J ends lost 5 bases and 7 bases respectively, with 20 bases between them. Germline-derived CDR1 and CDR2 are MDHEN and SYDVKM. This CDR3 has 15 residues. CDR3 sequence (DNA): TGTGCCAGCAGTCAAGTTTACGGGGGGGTAGGTGGCTACACCTTC. It translates to CASSQVYGGVGGYTF.

This clone was seen only a few times. The chain recombines TRBV7-2 with TRBJ1-1; no clear D gene. In germline, CDR1 is SGHTA, CDR2 FQGNSA. This CDR3 has 14 residues. Trimming cost V 3 bases and J 0 bases, with 8 bases left between them. The CDR3 protein is CASSFSGVNTEAFF. The CDR3 DNA is TGTGCCAGCAGCTTCTCCGGTGTGAACACTGAAGCTTTCTTT.

The V gene is TRBV20-1, the J gene TRBJ1-6; TRBD1 is a possible D gene (5 bases). The V and J ends lost 3 bases and 7 bases respectively, with 10 bases between them. This CDR3 is built from 13 residues. Germline assignment: CDR1 DFQATT and CDR2 SNEGSKA (reference sequence). In DNA form, the CDR3 reads TGCAGTGCTAGTCAGGGACTGAATTCACCCCTCCACTTT. It yields the protein CSASQGLNSPLHF.